A selection of T cell receptor beta chains follows, all from one sample in a study of tumor-infiltrating T cells and Merkel cell polyomavirus. Assay: immunoSEQ multiplex PCR; the TCRdb copy retains only in-frame clones and omits some. The sample has some 25,000 clones; 70% to 90% are singletons. Sequenced sample: lymph node tissue. All receptors come from a middle-aged man with Merkel cell carcinoma. CDR3s leave out the opening cysteine and the closing phenylalanine or tryptophan. A D gene is named only where the DNA matches it firmly.

cdr3_aa: ASSPQGQPGHEQY
j_call: TRBJ2-7
v_call: TRBV18
d_call: .

cdr3_aa: ASSLGASGGTPYEQY
j_call: TRBJ2-7
v_call: TRBV7-7
d_call: TRBD2

cdr3_aa: ASSTQTSGGYTGELF
j_call: TRBJ2-2
v_call: TRBV19
d_call: TRBD2

cdr3_aa: ASSWTVQETQY
j_call: TRBJ2-5
v_call: TRBV7-9
d_call: .

cdr3_aa: ASSLDRVGYT
j_call: TRBJ1-2
v_call: TRBV5-1
d_call: .

cdr3_aa: ASSSAQGLGNEKLF
j_call: TRBJ1-4
v_call: TRBV6-6
d_call: TRBD1

cdr3_aa: ASSSSTGVGSGNTIY
j_call: TRBJ1-3
v_call: TRBV7-2
d_call: TRBD1

cdr3_aa: ASSLGTSKETQY
j_call: TRBJ2-5
v_call: TRBV27
d_call: TRBD2

cdr3_aa: ASSLARSTSYEQY
j_call: TRBJ2-7
v_call: TRBV4-1
d_call: .

cdr3_aa: AWSVGVAGNEQF
j_call: TRBJ2-1
v_call: TRBV30
d_call: .

cdr3_aa: ASRHTGDPQETQY
j_call: TRBJ2-5
v_call: TRBV28
d_call: TRBD1

cdr3_aa: ASRHATGANVLT
j_call: TRBJ2-6
v_call: TRBV13
d_call: .

cdr3_aa: ASSRRIGRGNQETQY
j_call: TRBJ2-5
v_call: TRBV13
d_call: .

cdr3_aa: ASSPRDRGRVTYEQY
j_call: TRBJ2-7
v_call: TRBV4-2
d_call: TRBD1